Listed below are T cell receptor beta chains from one sample, sequenced in a study of shared T cell receptors in the human thymus. Sequencing used immunoSEQ multiplex PCR; TCRdb keeps in-frame clones, though not all of them. The table lists hundreds of thousands of clones, more than 75% of them singletons. These data are also associated with another study on human thymus T cells.

Sequencing input: thymocytes. The receptors stem from a boy in the first two years of life with a congenital heart defect. CDR3s include the opening cysteine and the closing phenylalanine or tryptophan. The D gene is left open where the match is weak. The size of a clone is reported for some rows only, either as once, few or many, or as a class for expanded clones.

CDR3aa,CDR3nt,abundance,j_gene,v_gene,d_gene,len
CAGRVSSGNTIYF,TGTGCCGGGAGGGTGAGCTCTGGAAACACCATATATTTT,few,TRBJ1-3,TRBV6-1,.,13
CASSQGTIEQFF,TGCGCCAGCAGCCAAGGGACTATTGAGCAGTTCTTC,once,TRBJ2-1,TRBV4-1,.,12
CASSGGAGVNQPQHF,TGTGCCAGCAGCGGGGGGGCAGGGGTGAATCAGCCCCAGCATTTT,.,TRBJ1-5,TRBV27,.,15
CASSLTQGAKEQYF,TGTGCCAGCAGCCTTACGCAGGGGGCTAAGGAGCAGTACTTC,.,TRBJ2-7,TRBV7-6,TRBD1,14
CSARRGDTQYF,TGCAGTGCTAGACGAGGGGATACGCAGTATTTT,.,TRBJ2-3,TRBV20-1,.,11
CASSSDGGSEQYF,TGTGCCAGCAGCTCTGACGGCGGGAGCGAGCAGTACTTC,.,TRBJ2-7,TRBV11-2,TRBD2,13
CASSSLAHEQFF,TGTGCCAGCAGCTCCCTAGCGCACGAGCAGTTCTTC,.,TRBJ2-1,TRBV7-2,.,12
CASIRGQGPHSSYEQYF,TGTGCCAGCATTAGAGGACAGGGGCCGCACAGCTCCTACGAGCAGTACTTC,.,TRBJ2-7,TRBV28,TRBD1,17
CASRAAIAKNIQYF,TGTGCCAGTCGCGCGGCGATAGCCAAAAACATTCAGTACTTC,.,TRBJ2-4,TRBV2,.,14
CASSEARCQQYF,TGTGCCAGCAGTGAAGCGCGGTGTCAGCAGTACTTC,few,TRBJ2-7,TRBV2,.,12
CASSQVRQKRYEQYF,TGTGCCAGCAGCCAAGTGCGACAGAAGCGCTACGAGCAGTACTTC,.,TRBJ2-7,TRBV14,.,15
CASSQVAEGGYNEQFF,TGCGCCAGCAGCCAAGTAGCGGAGGGAGGGTACAATGAGCAGTTCTTC,.,TRBJ2-1,TRBV4-3,TRBD2,16
CASSPREINGVSTDTQYF,TGTGCCAGCAGTCCGAGGGAAATCAATGGGGTTAGCACAGATACGCAGTATTTT,.,TRBJ2-3,TRBV28,.,18
CASSEAGGNSYNEQFF,TGTGCCAGCAGTGAAGCTGGGGGCAACTCCTACAATGAGCAGTTCTTC,once,TRBJ2-1,TRBV6-1,.,16
CSVGGQGSDVNTEAFF,TGCAGCGTTGGAGGCCAAGGGAGCGACGTGAACACTGAAGCTTTCTTT,.,TRBJ1-1,TRBV29-1,.,16
CASSHPGGGRTEAFF,TGTGCCAGCTCTCACCCCGGCGGGGGGCGGACTGAAGCTTTCTTT,.,TRBJ1-1,TRBV18,.,15
CAISESGGYIQYF,TGTGCCATCAGTGAGTCCGGCGGTTACATTCAGTACTTC,.,TRBJ2-4,TRBV10-3,.,13
CASSPKNCPRTDTQYF,TGCGCCAGCAGCCCGAAAAACTGCCCACGCACAGATACGCAGTATTTT,.,TRBJ2-3,TRBV5-1,.,16
CSAYPGDTGELFF,TGCAGCGCCTATCCCGGAGACACCGGGGAGCTGTTTTTT,.,TRBJ2-2,TRBV29-1,.,13
CASSPGGEIATNEKLFF,TGTGCCAGCAGCCCCGGGGGGGAAATCGCAACTAATGAAAAACTGTTTTTT,.,TRBJ1-4,TRBV5-4,.,17
CASRSPSYEQYF,TGTGCCAGCAGGAGCCCCTCCTACGAGCAGTACTTC,few,TRBJ2-7,TRBV28,.,12
CASSPRTGPRGTQYF,TGCGCCAGCAGCCCCAGGACAGGGCCTCGAGGGACCCAGTACTTC,.,TRBJ2-5,TRBV5-1,TRBD1,15
CASSQVRGASGSYNEQFF,TGCGCCAGCAGCCAAGTCCGTGGGGCTAGCGGGAGTTACAATGAGCAGTTCTTC,.,TRBJ2-1,TRBV4-1,TRBD2,18
CASSPLGDLAGGPAGELFF,TGCGCCAGCAGCCCCCTAGGTGACCTAGCGGGAGGGCCAGCCGGGGAGCTGTTTTTT,.,TRBJ2-2,TRBV4-1,TRBD2,19
CSVAVGGKWEQFF,TGCAGCGTTGCCGTGGGAGGAAAATGGGAGCAGTTCTTC,once,TRBJ2-1,TRBV29-1,.,13
CAWSELAQYNEQFF,TGTGCCTGGAGTGAACTAGCGCAGTACAATGAGCAGTTCTTC,.,TRBJ2-1,TRBV30,TRBD2,14
CASSQGGGHYEQYF,TGTGCCAGCAGCCAAGGGGGGGGCCACTACGAGCAGTACTTC,.,TRBJ2-7,TRBV4-2,.,14
CASSQESQPETSGITDTQYF,TGCGCCAGCAGCCAAGAGAGCCAGCCCGAAACTAGCGGCATCACAGATACGCAGTATTTT,.,TRBJ2-3,TRBV4-3,TRBD2,20
CASSEGRPSSYNEQFF,TGTGCCAGCAGTGAAGGGAGACCTAGCTCCTACAATGAGCAGTTCTTC,.,TRBJ2-1,TRBV2,.,16
CASSCRRQGTNQPQHF,TGTGCCAGCAGTTGCCGACGACAGGGTACAAATCAGCCCCAGCATTTT,.,TRBJ1-5,TRBV6-6,TRBD1,16
CASSRDSFMNTEAFF,TGCGCCAGCAGCAGGGACAGTTTCATGAACACTGAAGCTTTCTTT,few,TRBJ1-1,TRBV4-1,TRBD1,15
CASGGGANTGELFF,TGTGCCAGCGGGGGGGGAGCGAACACCGGGGAGCTGTTTTTT,.,TRBJ2-2,TRBV2,TRBD2,14
CASSVGQGGYNEQFF,TGTGCCAGCAGCGTAGGGCAGGGGGGTTACAATGAGCAGTTCTTC,.,TRBJ2-1,TRBV9,.,15
CASSDDISCEQFF,TGTGCCAGCAGTGACGACATCTCCTGTGAGCAGTTCTTC,.,TRBJ2-1,TRBV25-1,.,13
CASSLGTNSGNTIYF,TGTGCCAGCAGCTTGGGCACCAACTCTGGAAACACCATATATTTT,.,TRBJ1-3,TRBV11-2,.,15
CASSLTGANVLTF,TGTGCCAGCAGCTTAACTGGGGCCAACGTCCTGACTTTC,.,TRBJ2-6,TRBV9,.,13
CAWTTSGSNGELFF,TGTGCCTGGACCACTAGCGGGAGCAACGGGGAGCTGTTTTTT,.,TRBJ2-2,TRBV30,TRBD2,14
CASSLGQVSTDTQYF,TGCGCCAGCAGCTTGGGACAGGTCAGCACAGATACGCAGTATTTT,.,TRBJ2-3,TRBV5-1,.,15
CASSQGGRGEQYF,TGTGCCAGCAGCCAAGGCGGACGGGGCGAGCAGTACTTC,once,TRBJ2-7,TRBV7-9,.,13
CASSLPVAGEIYNEQFF,TGTGCCAGCAGCCTTCCCGTAGCGGGAGAGATCTACAATGAGCAGTTCTTC,.,TRBJ2-1,TRBV11-2,TRBD2,17
CAWSVPWRDEAFF,TGTGCCTGGAGTGTACCTTGGAGGGATGAAGCTTTCTTT,.,TRBJ1-1,TRBV30,.,13